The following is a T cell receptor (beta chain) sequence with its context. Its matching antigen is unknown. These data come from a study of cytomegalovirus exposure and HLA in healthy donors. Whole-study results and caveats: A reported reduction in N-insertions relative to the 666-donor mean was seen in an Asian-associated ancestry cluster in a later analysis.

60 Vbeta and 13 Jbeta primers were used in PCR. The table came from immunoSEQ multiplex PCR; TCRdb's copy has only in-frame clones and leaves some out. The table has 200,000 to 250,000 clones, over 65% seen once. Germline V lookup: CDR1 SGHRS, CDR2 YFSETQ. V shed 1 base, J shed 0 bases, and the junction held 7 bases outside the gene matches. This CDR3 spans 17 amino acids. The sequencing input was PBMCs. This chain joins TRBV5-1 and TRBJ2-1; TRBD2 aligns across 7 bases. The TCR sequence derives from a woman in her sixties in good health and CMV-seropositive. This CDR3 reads CASSLRLAEISYNEQFF. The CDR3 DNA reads TGCGCCAGCAGCTTGCGACTAGCCGAGATCTCCTACAATGAGCAGTTCTTC.